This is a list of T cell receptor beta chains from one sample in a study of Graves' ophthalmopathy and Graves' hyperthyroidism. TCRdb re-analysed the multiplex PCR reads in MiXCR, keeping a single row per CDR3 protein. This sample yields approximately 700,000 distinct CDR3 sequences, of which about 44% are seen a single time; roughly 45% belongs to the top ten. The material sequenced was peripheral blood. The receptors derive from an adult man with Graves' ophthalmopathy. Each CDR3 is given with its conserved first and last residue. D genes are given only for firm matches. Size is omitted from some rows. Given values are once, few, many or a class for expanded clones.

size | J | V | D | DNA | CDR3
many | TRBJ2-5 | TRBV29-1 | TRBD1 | TGCAGCGTTGAAGTCACAGGGGCGGGAGAGACCCAGTACTTC | CSVEVTGAGETQYF
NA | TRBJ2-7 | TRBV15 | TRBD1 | TGTGCCACCAGCAGAGATCGGGACAGGTCCTACGAGCAGTACTTC | CATSRDRDRSYEQYF
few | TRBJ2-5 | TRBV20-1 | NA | TGCAGTGCCACGTATGGGGGGCACCAAGAGACCCAGTACTTC | CSATYGGHQETQYF
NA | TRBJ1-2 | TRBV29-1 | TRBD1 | TGCAGCGCCCAGGTCGTAGGGGGCGGCTATGGCTACACCTTC | CSAQVVGGGYGYTF
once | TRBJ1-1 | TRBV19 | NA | TGTGCCAGTAGGAACGCAGGGGCCCCGAACACTGAAGCTTTCTTT | CASRNAGAPNTEAFF
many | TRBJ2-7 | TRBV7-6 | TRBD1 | TGTGCCAGCAGCTCGGACAGGAGCGAGCAGTACTTC | CASSSDRSEQYF
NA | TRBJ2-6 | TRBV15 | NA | TGTCCACCAGCAGAGATCGCTGGGGCCAACGTCCTGACTTTC | CPPAEIAGANVLTF
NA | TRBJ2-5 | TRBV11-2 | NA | TGTGCCAGCAGCACACCGTACCAAGAGACCCAGTACTTC | CASSTPYQETQYF
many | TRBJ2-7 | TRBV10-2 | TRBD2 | TGCGCCAGCAGACTAGCGGGAGTCGACGAGCAGTACTTC | CASRLAGVDEQYF
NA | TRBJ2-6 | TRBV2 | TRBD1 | TGTGCCAGCAGTTTCCTCCGGGACAGAAGCTCTGGGGCCAACGTCCTGACTTTC | CASSFLRDRSSGANVLTF
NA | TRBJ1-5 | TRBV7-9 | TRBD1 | TGTGCCAGCAGCCCGACAGGGGGCCTAAATCAGCCCCAGCATTTT | CASSPTGGLNQPQHF
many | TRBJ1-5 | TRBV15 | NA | TGTGCCACCAGCAGAGACGGAGCGTGGGCGGGCAATCAGCCCCAGCATTTT | CATSRDGAWAGNQPQHF
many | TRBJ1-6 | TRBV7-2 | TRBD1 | TGTGCCAGCAGCGGGGACAGGGGAGTGAATTCACCCCTCCACTTT | CASSGDRGVNSPLHF
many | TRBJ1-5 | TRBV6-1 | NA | TGTGCCAGCAGTGATAAGGGTGGGAATCAGCCCCAGCATTTT | CASSDKGGNQPQHF
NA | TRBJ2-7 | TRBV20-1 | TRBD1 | TGCAGTGCTGATGGCCGCCCTGGACAGGGCGACGAGCAGTACTTC | CSADGRPGQGDEQYF
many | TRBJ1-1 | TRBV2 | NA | TGTGCCAGCAGTGATCGTTGGCCGTCAGTGAACACTGAAGCTTTCTTT | CASSDRWPSVNTEAFF